The rows below give T cell receptor beta chains drawn from one sample of a study of glioma-infiltrating T cells. A single record per CDR3 protein comes from TCRdb applying MiXCR to the multiplex PCR reads. Among under 200,000 distinct CDR3 sequences listed, roughly 32% were seen once. The sequencing input was glioma tissue, nonneoplastic brain tissue, or PBMCs (not recorded which). The receptors derive from a human donor with low-grade glioma or glioblastoma, undergoing nonglioma brain surgery, or in good health (not recorded which). CDR3s include the opening cysteine and the closing phenylalanine or tryptophan. D genes are given only for firm matches. Expanded clones are given a class, and other clones once, few, many or no size at all.

>TRBV10-3|TRBJ1-2|NA|many
CAISEGSGYTF
TGTGCCATCAGTGAGGGATCGGGCTACACCTTC
>TRBV29-1|TRBJ2-3|NA|many
CSAWEDTQYF
TGCAGCGCTTGGGAGGATACGCAGTATTTT
>TRBV27|TRBJ2-5|TRBD2|many
CASSPMTSGRPETQYF
TGTGCCAGCAGTCCAATGACTAGCGGGAGACCAGAGACCCAGTACTTC
>TRBV27|TRBJ2-3|NA|NA
CASSIGVTYEQYF
TGTGCCAGCAGTATAGGGGTTACCTACGAGCAGTATTTT
>TRBV6-1|TRBJ2-4|TRBD2|few
CASSRRGGRGGKNIQYF
TGTGCCAGCAGCCGACGTGGCGGGAGGGGGGGCAAAAACATTCAGTACTTC
>TRBV7-6|TRBJ2-7|TRBD1|many
CASSLFGTGQVGEQYF
TGTGCCAGCAGCTTATTCGGTACGGGACAGGTGGGCGAGCAGTACTTC
>TRBV5-4|TRBJ2-5|TRBD2|many
CASWGLAGDETQYF
TGTGCCAGCTGGGGACTAGCGGGAGATGAGACCCAGTACTTC
>TRBV29-1|TRBJ2-2|TRBD1|few
CSAKNTGGVGNTGELFF
TGCAGCGCCAAAAACACAGGGGGCGTAGGGAACACCGGGGAGCTGTTTTTT
>TRBV19|TRBJ1-1|NA|many
CASSIVGQPPEIAFF
TGTGCCAGTAGTATAGTAGGGCAACCCCCGGAGATAGCTTTCTTT
>TRBV4-3|TRBJ2-2|NA|many
CASSQGQSYTGELFF
TGCGCCAGCAGCCAAGGACAGAGTTACACCGGGGAGCTGTTTTTT
>TRBV3-1|TRBJ1-4|NA|many
CASSWGHSNEKLFF
TGTGCCAGCAGCTGGGGACACTCTAATGAAAAACTGTTTTTT
>TRBV4-1|TRBJ2-1|TRBD2|many
CASSQAGLASNNEQFF
TGCGCCAGCAGCCAAGCGGGACTAGCGTCGAACAATGAGCAGTTCTTC
>TRBV6-2/TRBV6-3|TRBJ2-1|TRBD2|many
CASSFPGLAGYNEQFF
TGTGCCAGCAGTTTTCCGGGACTAGCGGGATACAATGAGCAGTTCTTC
>TRBV11-2|TRBJ1-2|NA|many
CASSLAGNYGYTF
TGTGCCAGCAGCTTGGCTGGCAACTATGGCTACACCTTC
>TRBV27|TRBJ2-7|TRBD2|many
CASRLTPLADNYEQYF
TGTGCCAGCAGGCTCACGCCGCTAGCGGATAACTACGAGCAGTACTTC
>TRBV4-2|TRBJ2-1|NA|NA
CASSQDLRGNEKFF
TGTGCCAGCAGCCAAGATCTCAGGGGTAATGAGAAGTTCTTC
>TRBV20-1|TRBJ1-2|NA|many
CSALILTENYGYTF
TGCAGTGCCTTAATACTAACTGAAAACTATGGCTACACCTTC
>TRBV27|TRBJ2-1|TRBD1|NA
CASRNPGQGEDEQFF
TGTGCCAGCAGAAATCCGGGACAGGGTGAAGATGAGCAGTTCTTC
>TRBV20-1|TRBJ2-7|TRBD2|once
CSARDSGGRDEKYF
TGCAGTGCTAGAGATTCTGGAGGGAGGGACGAGAAGTACTTC
>TRBV25-1|TRBJ2-1|TRBD2|many
CASINSPAGVKDEQFF
TGTGCCAGCATCAATTCCCCAGCGGGAGTTAAAGATGAGCAGTTCTTC
>TRBV19|TRBJ2-3|NA|NA
CASRKERRSTDTQYF
TGTGCCAGTAGGAAGGAGCGGAGAAGCACAGATACGCAGTATTTT
>TRBV2|TRBJ1-1|NA|many
CASRLQVNTEAFF
TGTGCCAGCAGATTACAGGTGAACACTGAAGCTTTCTTT
>TRBV20-1|TRBJ2-7|TRBD1|many
CSAPVYRGNLVAYEQYF
TGCAGTGCTCCTGTCTACAGGGGAAACTTAGTGGCCTACGAGCAGTACTTC
>TRBV3-1|TRBJ1-6|TRBD1|many
CASSPYRGGSPLHF
TGTGCCAGCAGCCCGTACAGGGGGGGTTCACCCCTCCACTTT
>TRBV3-1|TRBJ1-2|TRBD1|many
CASSQADRGSGYTF
TGTGCCAGCAGCCAAGCCGACAGGGGGAGCGGCTACACCTTC
>TRBV4-2|TRBJ2-3|NA|NA
CATSKLGGTDTQYF
TGTGCCACCTCGAAACTAGGGGGAACAGATACGCAGTATTTT
>TRBV14|TRBJ2-4|NA|NA
CASSQDSRLAKKIQYF
TGTGCCAGCAGCCAAGATTCTAGGTTAGCCAAAAAAATTCAGTACTTC
>TRBV2|TRBJ2-3|NA|many
CASTPTENTDTQYF
TGTGCCAGCACTCCGACGGAGAACACAGATACGCAGTATTTT
>TRBV27|TRBJ1-1|NA|NA
CARSFGTLRGTEAFF
TGTGCCCGCAGTTTTGGGACCCTCAGGGGCACTGAAGCTTTCTTT
>TRBV6-6|TRBJ2-7|TRBD2|NA
CASSTRTSGSIYEQYF
TGTGCCAGCAGTACCCGGACTAGCGGGAGTATCTACGAGCAGTACTTC
>TRBV5-8|TRBJ1-2|NA|NA
CASSPRVGTYGYTF
TGTGCCAGCAGCCCCAGGGTGGGTACCTATGGCTACACCTTC
>TRBV6-2/TRBV6-3|TRBJ2-7|NA|many
CASSRPGTQSYEQCF
TGTGCCAGCAGTCGCCCCGGGACTCAATCCTACGAGCAGTGCTTC
>TRBV7-9|TRBJ2-3|NA|NA
CASSLEGIAAADKQYF
TGTGCCAGCAGCTTAGAGGGAATTGCCGCAGCAGATAAGCAGTATTTT
>TRBV27|TRBJ2-5|TRBD1|NA
CASSSRDRGLPSETQYF
TGTGCCAGCAGCTCCCGGGACAGGGGACTTCCATCGGAAACCCAGTACTTC